This T cell receptor (beta chain) was recorded in a study of OX40 agonist ivuxolimab in advanced cancers. There are 16 residues in the CDR3. The J segment lost 6 bases and the V segment lost 3 bases, leaving 7 bases of the junction unmatched. Germline CDR1 reads LGHNA; CDR2 reads YSLEER. Measured with immunoSEQ multiplex PCR; TCRdb has only the in-frame clones, and not every one. The sample shows approximately 82,000 clones, 90% to 95% of them seen only once. The source was CD4+ or CD8+ T cells sorted from blood, collected in a trial of the OX40 agonist ivuxolimab. The clonotype comes from an adult with an advanced solid tumor such as melanoma, head and neck, liver or kidney cancer. The rearrangement joins TRBV4-3 to TRBJ2-2; 10 bases are shared with TRBD1. The CDR3 protein is CASSQGTGVLAGELFF. As DNA, the CDR3 is TGCGCCAGCAGCCAGGGGACAGGGGTATTGGCCGGGGAGCTGTTTTTT.